This TCR beta chain is drawn from a study of blood T cell repertoires in COVID-19. Study-level information: The samples span acute and convalescent COVID-19 from the United States, Italy and Spain.

Original handling: Reference gene primer amplification in the assay estimated nucleated cell counts. Libraries were prepared by immunoSEQ multiplex PCR; TCRdb keeps only in-frame clonotypes and omits some of them. V, J and clone size derive from that table, while D and trimming were established from the DNA sequence. Of approximately 31,000 clones listed, roughly 90% are singletons. The germline V gene encodes CDR1 MNHEY and CDR2 SVGEGT. V was pared by 2 bases and J by 8 bases, with 12 bases between. The CDR3 spans 13 residues. This clonotype was obtained from a human donor with active COVID-19. The donor label of this sample is uncertain. The sample was peripheral blood. This chain connects TRBV6-2 or TRBV6-3 to TRBJ1-2, with D hard to call. This chain's CDR3 is CASSYKAGNGYTF. DNA for the CDR3: TGTGCCAGCAGTTACAAGGCGGGTAACGGCTACACCTTC.